The rows below give T cell receptor beta chains drawn from one sample of a study of T cell responses to AZD1222 COVID-19 vaccine. The protocol was immunoSEQ multiplex PCR, while the TCRdb copy is restricted to in-frame clones and leaves out a portion. This table has approximately 190,000 clones, approximately 94% appearing once. The specimen comprised peripheral blood, sampled 28 days after the second AZD1222 dose. Receptor source: an adult who received the AZD1222 COVID-19 vaccine. Each CDR3 is given with its conserved first and last residue.

V,J,CDR3
TRBV11-3,TRBJ2-1,CASSNTWANEQFF
TRBV14,TRBJ2-7,CASSPPTGTGNYPEQYF
TRBV2,TRBJ1-2,CATRPLLQWQNYGYTF
TRBV9,TRBJ2-5,CASSAFAGGHQETQYF
TRBV6-1,TRBJ1-4,CASSEPKGRDEKLFF
TRBV2,TRBJ2-1,CASSEERGVYNEQFF
TRBV29-1,TRBJ1-2,CSVVSGDGYTF
TRBV7-2,TRBJ1-2,CASSSRDRGPGGYTF
TRBV19,TRBJ1-5,CASSLTGNNQPQHF
TRBV4-1,TRBJ1-3,CASSKPKEVGSGNTIYF
TRBV29-1,TRBJ2-5,CSVEWTSGGSRETQYF
TRBV6-1,TRBJ1-5,CASSGSLTGLVQPQHF
TRBV25-1,TRBJ1-4,CASSVNRVPNEKLFF
TRBV5-1,TRBJ2-7,CASSPGTGADEQYF
TRBV6-5,TRBJ2-3,CASSYLGAQYF
TRBV6-2/TRBV6-3,TRBJ1-3,CASSYLLEEGRSGNTIYF
TRBV9,TRBJ2-7,CASSVGSESYEQYF
TRBV12-3/TRBV12-4,TRBJ2-1,CGSGTGVNEQFF
TRBV18,TRBJ1-6,CASAPGQHSYNSPLHF
TRBV9,TRBJ2-5,CASSAGQGGETQYF
TRBV28,TRBJ2-5,CASSLGGGRIIKTQYF
TRBV7-9,TRBJ2-5,CASSLLYAAQETQYF
TRBV2,TRBJ2-3,CASSVTGTDTQYF
TRBV27,TRBJ1-5,CASSLSFDGTSQHF
TRBV6-5,TRBJ1-2,CASSYLRTGDYGYTF
TRBV9,TRBJ1-1,CASSLGQDNTEAFF
TRBV18,TRBJ1-6,CASSATGGDYSPLHF
TRBV4-2,TRBJ2-7,CASSQDRTSGGAGEQYF
TRBV21-1,TRBJ1-6,CASSKVRQGSRGNSPLHF
TRBV19,TRBJ1-1,CASSIPAGGTEAFF
TRBV27,TRBJ1-1,CASSSPGTGYVNTEAFF
TRBV2,TRBJ1-2,CASTLEEGNYGYTF
TRBV11-1,TRBJ2-7,CASSSIGLGGYEQYF
TRBV5-6,TRBJ1-2,CASTTRSAVGWDGYTF
TRBV13,TRBJ2-5,CASSQPGQGMETQYF
TRBV5-6,TRBJ1-5,CASSSPRGNQPQHF
TRBV6-5,TRBJ1-6,CASSYFRGDNSPLHF
TRBV19,TRBJ2-1,CASSLPGGTYNEQFF
TRBV2,TRBJ1-1,CASSRQGTEAFF
TRBV9,TRBJ2-1,CASSATGSLAGGGSYNEQFF
TRBV12-3/TRBV12-4,TRBJ1-2,CASMGNYGYTF
TRBV3-1/TRBV3-2,TRBJ2-5,CASSPPGGGRETQYF
TRBV27,TRBJ2-3,CASSHAETDTQYF
TRBV6-5,TRBJ1-5,CASSYSTGGSNQPQHF
TRBV18,TRBJ2-7,CASSPSGGAYEQYF
TRBV3-1/TRBV3-2,TRBJ1-4,CASSQGTGLTNEKLFF
TRBV27,TRBJ1-3,CASSDQGANTIYF
TRBV5-1,TRBJ2-7,CASSSSIELAVYEQYF
TRBV19,TRBJ2-3,CASSKGSAGLDTQYF